The 3 T cell receptor beta chains presented below share a single source sample, sequenced in a study of T cell repertoires in cytomegalovirus infection. MiXCR was run by TCRdb on the reads, yielding one entry per CDR3 protein. This repertoire shows around 740,000 distinct CDR3 sequences, roughly 35% found once; its top ten account for around 2.6%. Material: PBMCs. These TCRs come from a human donor in good health (CMV status not recorded). Some clones in this sample may be carry-over from other donors' samples.

This clonotype was counted at least ten times. The V call is TRBV7-6, the J call TRBJ2-1; 7 bases agree with TRBD2. Germline trimming cut 1 base from V and 1 base from J; bases unmatched to any gene: 10. CDR3 length equals 18 residues. Germline CDR1 and CDR2: SGHVS and FNYEAQ. The CDR3 reads CASSLGVGWGGSYNEQFF. DNA of the CDR3: TGTGCCAGCAGCTTAGGGGTAGGATGGGGGGGATCCTACAATGAGCAGTTCTTC.

This clonotype came up a few times. The chain carries TRBV15 and TRBJ1-5; the match to TRBD1 covers 8 bases. V shed 3 bases, J shed 8 bases, and the junction held 9 bases outside the gene matches. CDR1 is LNHNV, CDR2 YYDKDF, per germline (reference sequence). CDR3 size: 15 residues. For the CDR3, the DNA is TGTGCCACCAGCAGGGGTGACAGGGGCGGCGAGCCCCAGCATTTT. Its protein product is CATSRGDRGGEPQHF.

V usage is TRBV24-1 and J usage is TRBJ2-3, with 7 positions matching TRBD1. V gave up 4 bases and J gave up 2 bases; unmatched junction bases: 8. The CDR3 consists of 16 residues. The germline V gene has CDR1 KGHDR and CDR2 SFDVKD. This CDR3 is CATSDPSGGYTDTQYF. For the CDR3, the DNA is TGTGCCACCAGTGACCCCTCAGGGGGTTACACAGATACGCAGTATTTT.